The 8 T cell receptor beta chains below come from one sample, sequenced in a study of T cell responses to AZD1222 COVID-19 vaccine. Using immunoSEQ multiplex PCR, the repertoire was profiled, and TCRdb retains in-frame clones only, with some absent. The sample includes fewer than 200,000 clones, about 92% of them seen just once. The specimen comprised peripheral blood, sampled on day 0 of AZD1222 vaccination. The receptors come from an adult in good health.

V and J are TRBV6-5 and TRBJ1-1, with no clear D. CDR1 MNHEY and CDR2 SVGAGI come from the germline V gene. Trimming cost V 6 bases and J 1 base, with 9 bases left between them. The CDR3 runs to 13 residues. The CDR3 bases are TGTGCCAGCAGATACAGACAGAACACTGAAGCTTTCTTT. This translates into CASRYRQNTEAFF.

This chain uses TRBV5-4 with TRBJ2-3; D is unclear. The CDR3 is 13 amino acids. V lost 2 bases and J 0 bases, leaving 4 bases between the germline ends. CDR1 and CDR2 (germline): SGHNT, YYREEE (reference sequence). In nucleotides, the CDR3 is TGTGCCAGCAGCTTCAGCAGCACAGATACGCAGTATTTT. Translation: CASSFSSTDTQYF.

The chain combines TRBV30 with TRBJ1-4; D remains unclear. The CDR3 runs 14 residues. The ends were cut back, 0 bases at V and 6 bases at J, with 11 bases in the middle. The V gene's germline CDR1 is GTSNPN and CDR2 SVGIG (reference sequence). The chain's CDR3 is CAWSVKGIYEKLFF. The CDR3, as DNA: TGTGCCTGGAGTGTAAAGGGAATCTATGAAAAACTGTTTTTT.

This chain joins TRBV14 and TRBJ1-3; D gene ambiguous. Germline CDR1 is SGHDN and CDR2 is FVKESK. CDR3 size: 14 residues. V lost 2 bases and J lost 4, with 9 bases in between. Here the CDR3 reads CASSQRATGNTIYF. The DNA of the CDR3 is TGTGCCAGCAGCCAAAGGGCTACAGGAAACACCATATATTTT.

The chain uses TRBV18 and TRBJ2-1; no firm D call. V was pared by 2 bases and J by 4 bases, with 12 bases between. The CDR3 has 15 residues. The germline gives CDR1 KGHSH, CDR2 LQKENI. In DNA form, the CDR3 reads TGTGCCAGCTCACCAGGGCAGGACGCTTACAATGAGCAGTTCTTC. Encoded protein: CASSPGQDAYNEQFF.

The rearrangement links TRBV28 to TRBJ1-4, with 10 bases lining up with TRBD1. Germline CDR1 reads MDHEN; CDR2 reads SYDVKM. The CDR3 spans 15 residues. The junction had 8 bases not matched to a gene; V was cut back by 6 bases and J by 7 bases. The CDR3 region is CASRNPGQGTEKLFF. The CDR3 bases are TGTGCCAGCAGGAACCCGGGACAGGGGACTGAAAAACTGTTTTTT.

The chain joins TRBV12-3 or TRBV12-4 to TRBJ1-2, with unresolved D. The V and J ends lost 2 bases and 10 bases respectively, with 8 bases between them. The length of the CDR3 is 11 residues. CDR3 nucleotide sequence: TGTGCCAGCAGTTTACATGAAGACTACACCTTC. Translation: CASSLHEDYTF.

The rearrangement links TRBV2 to TRBJ1-2, with TRBD1 as a possible D gene (6 bases). The germline gives CDR1 SNHLY, CDR2 FYNNEI. V lost 5 bases and J lost 2, with 12 bases in between. This CDR3 has 14 amino acids. CDR3 sequence: CASSSRGGNYGYTF. The CDR3, as DNA: TGTGCCAGCAGTTCAAGAGGGGGAAACTATGGCTACACCTTC.